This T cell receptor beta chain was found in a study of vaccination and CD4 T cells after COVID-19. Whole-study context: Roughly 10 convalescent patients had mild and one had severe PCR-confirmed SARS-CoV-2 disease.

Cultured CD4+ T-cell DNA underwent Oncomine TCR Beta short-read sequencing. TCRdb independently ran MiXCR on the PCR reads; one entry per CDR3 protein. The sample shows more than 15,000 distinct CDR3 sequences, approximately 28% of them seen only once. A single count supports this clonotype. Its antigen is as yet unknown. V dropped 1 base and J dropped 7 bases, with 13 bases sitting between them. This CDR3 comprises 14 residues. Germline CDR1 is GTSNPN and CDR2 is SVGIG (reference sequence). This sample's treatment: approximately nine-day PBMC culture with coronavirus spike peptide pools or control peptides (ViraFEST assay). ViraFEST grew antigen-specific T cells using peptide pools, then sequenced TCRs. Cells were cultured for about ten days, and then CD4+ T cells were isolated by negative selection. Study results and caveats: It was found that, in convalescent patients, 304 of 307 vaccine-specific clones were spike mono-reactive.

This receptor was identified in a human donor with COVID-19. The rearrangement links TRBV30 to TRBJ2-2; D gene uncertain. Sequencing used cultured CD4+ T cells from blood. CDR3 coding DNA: TGTGCCTGGAGTGCTATGGTTTTGAACGGGGAGCTGTTTTTT. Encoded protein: CAWSAMVLNGELFF.